A selection of T cell receptor beta chains follows, all from one sample in a study of cytomegalovirus exposure and HLA in healthy donors. Measured with immunoSEQ multiplex PCR; TCRdb has only the in-frame clones, and not every one. Among more than 110,000 clones listed, about 80% were seen once. Input material: PBMCs. These receptor sequences come from a male donor in good health and CMV-seronegative. The CDR3 runs from the conserved cysteine through the conserved F or W. A D gene is named only where the DNA matches it firmly. Size is omitted from some rows. Given values are once, few, many or a class for expanded clones.

J,V,D,size,CDR3,DNA
TRBJ2-7,TRBV7-9,TRBD1,.,CASSFHGTGIIWQYF,TGTGCCAGCAGCTTCCACGGGACAGGGATTATTTGGCAGTACTTC
TRBJ1-4,TRBV6-5,.,.,CASSNREQGLFF,TGTGCCAGCAGCAACCGGGAACAGGGATTGTTTTTT
TRBJ1-6,TRBV10-3,.,.,CAISAQAAGRKAPLHF,TGTGCCATCAGTGCTCAGGCTGCAGGGAGGAAAGCACCCCTCCACTTT
TRBJ1-1,TRBV4-3,.,.,CASSQEGRGGSTEAFF,TGCGCCAGCAGCCAAGAGGGGCGTGGGGGGAGCACTGAAGCTTTCTTT
TRBJ1-1,TRBV25-1,TRBD1,.,CASSESRQGAFF,TGTGCCAGCAGTGAGTCAAGACAGGGGGCTTTCTTT
TRBJ1-1,TRBV7-2,.,once,CASSFRENTEAFF,TGTGCCAGCAGCTTCAGGGAAAACACTGAAGCTTTCTTT
TRBJ1-1,TRBV11-2,.,.,CASSFATGRDTEAFF,TGTGCCAGCAGCTTCGCCACAGGGCGGGACACTGAAGCTTTCTTT
TRBJ2-1,TRBV7-9,TRBD2,.,CASSPPWGGVEQFF,TGTGCCAGCAGCCCCCCGTGGGGGGGGGTTGAGCAGTTCTTC
TRBJ1-2,TRBV5-4,.,.,CASSFTGGGYTF,TGTGCCAGCAGCTTTACCGGAGGTGGCTACACCTTC
TRBJ2-3,TRBV4-2,TRBD2,.,CASSQAGGHTDTQYF,TGTGCCAGCAGCCAAGCGGGGGGGCACACAGATACGCAGTATTTT
TRBJ1-4,TRBV7-9,.,.,CASSLYIGAPGYGGEKLFF,TGTGCCAGCAGCTTATATATCGGAGCGCCGGGATATGGAGGGGAAAAACTGTTTTTT
TRBJ2-7,TRBV28,TRBD1,.,CASSLWGDRGLYEQYF,TGTGCCAGCAGTTTATGGGGGGACAGGGGTTTATACGAGCAGTACTTC
TRBJ1-1,TRBV6-5,.,.,CASSYPGRGAEAFF,TGTGCCAGCAGTTACCCCGGCAGGGGCGCTGAAGCTTTCTTT
TRBJ2-7,TRBV7-9,.,.,CASSANSQEQYF,TGTGCCAGCAGCGCTAATAGCCAAGAGCAGTACTTC
TRBJ2-3,TRBV5-1,TRBD2,.,CASKRGGRSDTQYF,TGCGCCAGCAAACGGGGGGGCCGCTCAGATACGCAGTATTTT
TRBJ2-2,TRBV5-1,TRBD2,.,CASSSQGGSTGELFF,TGCGCCAGCAGTTCGCAGGGAGGGAGCACCGGGGAGCTGTTTTTT
TRBJ2-5,TRBV7-6,TRBD1,.,CASSPPGQLLGTQYF,TGTGCCAGCAGCCCGCCGGGACAGTTGTTAGGTACCCAGTACTTC
TRBJ2-7,TRBV10-3,TRBD1,.,CAIKGQRGHEQYF,TGTGCCATCAAGGGACAAAGGGGGCACGAGCAGTACTTC
TRBJ2-7,TRBV10-3,TRBD1,.,CAISGDSSYEQYF,TGTGCCATCAGTGGGGACAGTTCCTACGAGCAGTACTTC
TRBJ1-1,TRBV2,.,few,CASGRNTEAFF,TGTGCCAGCGGGCGGAACACTGAAGCTTTCTTT
TRBJ1-3,TRBV19,.,.,CASSTGLTSSYTIYF,TGTGCCAGTAGTACTGGTTTAACTTCTTCTTACACCATATATTTT
TRBJ1-2,TRBV9,TRBD1,.,CASSASSRTGALGGYTF,TGTGCCAGCAGCGCCTCCTCCCGGACAGGGGCCCTCGGGGGCTACACCTTC
TRBJ2-6,TRBV19,TRBD1,few,CASSPGGRGRSGANVLTF,TGTGCCAGTAGCCCTGGGGGCAGGGGGCGATCTGGGGCCAACGTCCTGACTTTC
TRBJ2-6,TRBV19,.,.,CASRRSGANVLTF,TGTGCCAGTAGACGGAGTGGGGCCAACGTCCTGACTTTC
TRBJ1-5,TRBV19,.,.,CASSMGTGTQHF,TGTGCCAGTAGTATGGGAACAGGGACCCAGCATTTT
TRBJ1-4,TRBV7-9,TRBD1,.,CASSDDRENEKLFF,TGTGCCAGCAGCGACGACAGGGAGAATGAAAAACTGTTTTTT
TRBJ1-1,TRBV6-5,TRBD1,few,CASSYKDRAKAFF,TGTGCCAGCAGTTACAAGGACAGGGCTAAAGCTTTCTTT
TRBJ2-7,TRBV4-1,TRBD1,.,CASSLGQGLPYEQYF,TGCGCCAGCAGCCTCGGACAGGGGCTACCCTACGAGCAGTACTTC
TRBJ2-3,TRBV29-1,.,.,CSVEVDLARNTQYF,TGCAGCGTTGAAGTGGATTTAGCGAGAAATACGCAGTATTTT
TRBJ2-1,TRBV4-2,.,few,CASSQDLRSSNNEQFF,TGTGCCAGCAGCCAAGATCTAAGGAGTTCCAACAATGAGCAGTTCTTC
TRBJ1-2,TRBV7-9,TRBD1,.,CASSWDRGDGYTF,TGTGCCAGCAGCTGGGACAGGGGGGATGGCTACACCTTC
TRBJ2-7,TRBV4-3,TRBD2,.,CASSQDFSGGWDEQYF,TGCGCCAGCAGCCAAGATTTCAGCGGGGGTTGGGACGAGCAGTACTTC
TRBJ2-2,TRBV27,.,.,CASSLQGYTGELFF,TGTGCCAGCAGTTTACAGGGTTACACCGGGGAGCTGTTTTTT
TRBJ1-2,TRBV27,.,.,CASSYREGSRGYTF,TGTGCCAGCAGCTACAGGGAGGGCTCCCGGGGCTACACCTTC
TRBJ2-5,TRBV4-1,.,once,CASSQDGGRGQKTQYF,TGCGCCAGCAGCCAAGATGGAGGGCGGGGCCAGAAGACCCAGTACTTC
TRBJ1-2,TRBV15,.,.,CATSLTETNYGYTF,TGTGCCACCAGCCTGACAGAAACTAACTATGGCTACACCTTC
TRBJ2-2,TRBV7-9,.,few,CASSLERGYTGELFF,TGTGCCAGCAGCTTAGAAAGGGGCTACACCGGGGAGCTGTTTTTT
TRBJ2-1,TRBV11-3,.,.,CASSLDFRGGEDEQFF,TGTGCCAGCAGCTTAGATTTTCGAGGAGGGGAGGATGAGCAGTTCTTC
TRBJ1-1,TRBV4-3,TRBD1,.,CASSQALRTGTSMNTEAFF,TGCGCCAGCAGCCAGGCCTTGAGGACAGGAACGAGTATGAACACTGAAGCTTTCTTT
TRBJ2-7,TRBV7-2,.,.,CASSTGSAYEQYF,TGTGCCAGCAGCACAGGGAGTGCCTACGAGCAGTACTTC
TRBJ2-7,TRBV2,.,.,CASRPLSGNAYEQYF,TGTGCCAGCCGTCCACTTAGCGGCAATGCTTACGAGCAGTACTTC
TRBJ2-1,TRBV6-5,.,.,CASSRVTAYNEQFF,TGTGCCAGCAGTAGGGTGACAGCCTACAATGAGCAGTTCTTC
TRBJ1-6,TRBV4-1,TRBD1,once,CASSQEPRDRGNSPLHF,TGCGCCAGCAGCCAAGAACCCAGGGACAGGGGAAATTCACCCCTCCACTTT
TRBJ1-1,TRBV30,TRBD1,.,CAWRTGADTEAFF,TGTGCCTGGAGGACAGGGGCGGATACTGAAGCTTTCTTT
TRBJ1-4,TRBV2,TRBD1,.,CASSDQGAANEKLFF,TGTGCCAGCAGTGACCAGGGGGCAGCTAATGAAAAACTGTTTTTT
TRBJ1-5,TRBV14,TRBD1,.,CASSQGGRGDQPQHF,TGTGCCAGCAGCCAAGGGGGCAGGGGGGATCAGCCCCAGCATTTT
TRBJ1-2,TRBV5-1,TRBD1,once,CASSLTGTGYGYTF,TGCGCCAGCAGCTTAACCGGGACAGGCTATGGCTACACCTTC